This TCR beta chain was found in a study of patients and donors after allogeneic stem cell transplantation. A single record per CDR3 protein comes from TCRdb applying MiXCR to the RT-PCR reads. The sample contains approximately 170,000 distinct CDR3 sequences, 30% of which appear only once. The V gene's germline CDR1 is SGHTA and CDR2 FQGNSA. Trimming left V 8 bases short and J 4 bases short, with 11 bases between. CDR3 length: 12 amino acids. This TCR was recovered from a human donor who was either an allogeneic HSCT recipient or a stem cell or donor lymphocyte infusion donor (not recorded which). It is not recorded whose cells these are; they may come from a transplant donor. This chain links TRBV7-2 with TRBJ1-1; D not certain. Source material: blood, either unsorted or a sorted T cell fraction (not recorded which). The CDR3, as DNA: TGTGCCAGCGGAGGCCAGTTCACTGAAGCTTTCTTT. As protein: CASGGQFTEAFF.